Each of the 26 T cell receptor beta chains below was sequenced from the same sample in a study of shared clonotypes between healthy human individuals. Generated by immunoSEQ multiplex PCR, the TCRdb table keeps only in-frame clones and is missing some. Of about 2 million clones in the sample, roughly 94% are singletons; the top ten hold 0.1% to 0.15%. Material for sequencing was naive CD4+ T cells sorted from blood. Noted subset: CD45RA+ positively selected. The receptors derive from a man between 18 and 35 years old in good health.

The rearrangement uses TRBV4-1 and TRBJ2-3, with a tentative D call TRBD1 (5 bases). Germline lookup yields CDR1 MGHRA and CDR2 YSYEKL. The germline V and J ends were trimmed by 3 bases and 6 bases, with 16 bases remaining between them. The CDR3 totals 15 residues. The CDR3 sequence: CASSHTGSTGDTQYF. For the CDR3, the DNA is TGCGCCAGCAGCCACACAGGATCAACTGGGGATACGCAGTATTTT.

Only one count was recorded for this clone. The chain couples TRBV5-6 to TRBJ2-3; tentative D call: TRBD1 (6 bases). The germline gives CDR1 SGHDT, CDR2 YYEEEE. Deletions cut 0 bases from V and 10 bases from J, with 12 bases between. The CDR3 totals 13 residues. CDR3 nucleotides: TGTGCCAGCAGCTTGGCCCCGGCAGGGGCGCAGTATTTT. This encodes CASSLAPAGAQYF.

The chain uses TRBV10-1 and TRBJ1-2; 9 bases align to TRBD1. CDR3 length: 14 amino acids. CDR1 and CDR2 (germline): WNHNN, SYGVQD (reference sequence). V dropped 4 bases and J dropped 4; count of bases not matched to a gene: 4. The CDR3 nucleotides are TGCGCCAGCAGTGCGGACAGGGGTGGCTATGGCTACACCTTC. Its translation is CASSADRGGYGYTF.

This clone was counted only a few times. V usage is TRBV9 and J usage is TRBJ2-2; 8 bases map to TRBD1. This CDR3 is 15 amino acids long. The germline CDR1 and CDR2 sequences are SGDLS and YYNGEE. V lost 4 bases to trimming and J lost 6 bases; unmatched junction nucleotides: 8. The CDR3 reads CASSPIQGGAGELFF. DNA of the CDR3: TGTGCCAGCAGCCCGATACAGGGGGGAGCCGGGGAGCTGTTTTTT. Full variable domain (remainder filled in from reference TRBV9 and TRBJ2-2): DSGVTQTPKHLITATGQRVTLRCSPRSGDLSVYWYQQSLDQGLQFLIQYYNGEERAKGNILERFSAQQFPDLHSELNLSSLELGDSALYFCASSPIQGGAGELFFGEGSRLTVL.

This sequence joins TRBV7-8 and TRBJ1-2; D unresolved. CDR1 SGHVS and CDR2 FQNEAQ come from the germline V gene. The CDR3 totals 16 residues. With 1 base removed from V and 8 bases from J, the gap between germline ends came to 20 bases. CDR3 in amino acids: CASSLGGLVESQGYTF. The DNA of the CDR3 is TGTGCCAGCAGCTTAGGAGGGCTGGTGGAGTCTCAGGGCTACACCTTC. The whole variable domain, filled in from reference TRBV7-8 and TRBJ1-2, reads GAGVSQSPRYKVAKRGQDVALRCDPISGHVSLFWYQQALGQGPEFLTYFQNEAQLDKSGLPSDRFFAERPEGSVSTLKIQRTQQEDSAVYLCASSLGGLVESQGYTFGSGTRLTVV.

With respect to this clone: The sample contains more than one DNA sequence encoding this CDR3. The rearrangement joins TRBV5-6 to TRBJ2-7; D gene ambiguous. The V end lost 3 bases, the J end lost 4 bases, and 5 bases lay between the germline ends. The germline V gene has CDR1 SGHDT and CDR2 YYEEEE. The CDR3 length is 11 residues. CDR3 in DNA: TGTGCCAGCAGCTCCCGATACGAGCAGTACTTC. Translation: CASSSRYEQYF.

The V gene is TRBV6-9, the J gene TRBJ2-7; 7 bases are shared with TRBD1. The CDR3 runs to 12 residues. Germline CDR1 MNHGY, CDR2 SVAAGI. The J segment lost 6 bases and the V segment lost 9 bases, leaving 8 bases of the junction unmatched. The CDR3 protein is CASKQGTREQYF. CDR3 nucleotides: TGTGCCAGTAAACAGGGGACGCGCGAGCAGTACTTC.

This clone was recorded once. The V and J genes are TRBV18 and TRBJ2-7; no clear D gene. The CDR3 extends over 13 amino acids. In germline, CDR1 is KGHSH, CDR2 LQKENI. The ends were cut back, 3 bases at V and 7 bases at J, with 13 bases in the middle. The CDR3 nucleotides read TGTGCCAGCTCACCTTATGATAGAGTGGAGCAGTACTTC. As protein: CASSPYDRVEQYF. Full variable domain (rest looked up from reference TRBV18 and TRBJ2-7): NAGVMQNPRHLVRRRGQEARLRCSPMKGHSHVYWYRQLPEEGLKFMVYLQKENIIDESGMPKERFSAEFPKEGPSILRIQQVVRGDSAAYFCASSPYDRVEQYFGPGTRLTVT.

About this clone itself: At one end the junction does not follow the germline gene, possibly because of a read error. This sequence joins TRBV7-3 and TRBJ2-5, with 7 nucleotides matching TRBD2. This CDR3 contains 16 residues. Germline assignment: CDR1 SGHTA and CDR2 FQGTGA. The CDR3 coding sequence is TGTGCCAGCAGCTTAACAACTGGACTAGGGCAAGGGACCCAGTACTTC. Its translation: CASSLTTGLGQGTQYF.

V and J are TRBV30 and TRBJ1-6; 7 bases agree with TRBD1. The germline gives CDR1 GTSNPN, CDR2 SVGIG (reference sequence). The CDR3 is 17 amino acids. V lost 8 bases and J lost 0; bases outside the gene matches: 13. For the CDR3, the DNA is TGTGCCCATCGTAGGGCAGGGGGAGGCTCCTATAATTCACCCCTCCACTTT. Residues: CAHRRAGGGSYNSPLHF.

This clone appeared a few times. The chain is built from TRBV10-3 and TRBJ2-7; D uncertain. V shed 1 base and J shed 6 bases, with 7 bases lying between them. This CDR3 comprises 12 residues. Germline V gene lookup returns CDR1 ENHRY and CDR2 SYGVKD. CDR3 region: CAISEFRGEQYF. For the CDR3, the DNA is TGTGCCATCAGTGAGTTTCGTGGCGAGCAGTACTTC.

The rearrangement uses TRBV4-3 and TRBJ1-4; D unresolved. Trimming shortened V by 0 bases and J by 4 bases, and 21 bases separated the two germline ends. Germline V gene data show CDR1 as LGHNA and CDR2 as YSLEER. The CDR3 extends over 19 amino acids. The CDR3 loop reads CASSQDFFGGFSGNEKLFF. CDR3 DNA sequence: TGCGCCAGCAGCCAAGATTTTTTTGGCGGGTTTTCGGGTAATGAAAAACTGTTTTTT.

V gene TRBV5-1 combines with J gene TRBJ1-5, with 8 positions matching TRBD1. The CDR3 is 15 residues long. Germline-derived CDR1 and CDR2 are SGHRS and YFSETQ. J was trimmed by 5 bases and V by 0 bases; bases with no gene match: 4. CDR3 bases: TGCGCCAGCAGCTTGGATGGACAGGGTTATCAGCCCCAGCATTTT. Its translation is CASSLDGQGYQPQHF.

This chain uses TRBV6-1 with TRBJ2-7; TRBD2 matches 7 bases. Germline trimming cut 0 bases from V and 2 bases from J; bases unmatched to any gene: 7. CDR1 MNHNS and CDR2 SASEGT come from the germline V gene. The length of the CDR3 is 16 residues. In DNA, the CDR3 is TGTGCCAGCAGTGAAGCCTCGCGGGGGAACCCCTACGAGCAGTACTTC. Translated, it gives CASSEASRGNPYEQYF.

This sequence joins TRBV2 and TRBJ1-3, with TRBD1 identical over 7 bases. The CDR3 sequence is 14 residues long. CDR1 and CDR2 from the germline V gene are SNHLY and FYNNEI. J lost 3 bases, V lost 3 bases, and 2 bases had no gene match. The CDR3 coding sequence is TGTGCCAGCAGTGATGACAGGGTTGGAAACACCATATATTTT. This translates into CASSDDRVGNTIYF. Drawing the rest from reference TRBV2 and TRBJ1-3, the complete variable domain is EPEVTQTPSHQVTQMGQEVILRCVPISNHLYFYWYRQILGQKVEFLVSFYNNEISEKSEIFDDQFSVERPDGSNFTLKIRSTKLEDSAMYFCASSDDRVGNTIYFGEGSWLTVV.

This clone was picked up one time. The V and J genes are TRBV7-2 and TRBJ2-1; D is undetermined. Germline CDR1 reads SGHTA; CDR2 reads FQGNSA. V was cut by 0 bases and J by 4 bases, with 10 bases left in between. This CDR3 spans 15 amino acids. The CDR3 loop reads CASSLAGLEYNEQFF. The CDR3 coding sequence is TGTGCCAGCAGCTTAGCGGGCCTAGAGTACAATGAGCAGTTCTTC.

The rearrangement joins TRBV9 to TRBJ1-1; 8 bases match TRBD1. Germline V CDR1 and CDR2: SGDLS, YYNGEE. The V and J ends lost 2 bases and 4 bases, in that order; junction bases with no gene match: 4. The CDR3 covers 14 residues. This CDR3 is CASSVMGTGTEAFF. The CDR3 nucleotides read TGTGCCAGCAGCGTTATGGGGACAGGCACTGAAGCTTTCTTT. The full variable domain, with the rest looked up from reference TRBV9 and TRBJ1-1, is DSGVTQTPKHLITATGQRVTLRCSPRSGDLSVYWYQQSLDQGLQFLIQYYNGEERAKGNILERFSAQQFPDLHSELNLSSLELGDSALYFCASSVMGTGTEAFFGQGTRLTVV.

The rearrangement uses TRBV5-1 and TRBJ1-1, with a tentative D call TRBD1 (5 bases). CDR3 length: 15 residues. Trimming removed 0 bases at V and 0 bases at J, with 9 bases between. Germline CDR1 SGHRS, CDR2 YFSETQ. The CDR3 reads CASSLGLDMNTEAFF. The CDR3 DNA reads as TGCGCCAGCAGCTTGGGATTGGACATGAACACTGAAGCTTTCTTT.

V usage is TRBV5-4 and J usage is TRBJ2-5; 14 nucleotides match TRBD2. CDR1 and CDR2 (germline): SGHNT, YYREEE (reference sequence). V dropped 5 bases and J dropped 4; count of bases not matched to a gene: 7. The CDR3 has 16 residues. The DNA of the CDR3 is TGTGCCAGCAGACGGGGACTAGCGGGGGTAGGAGAGACCCAGTACTTC. Encoded protein: CASRRGLAGVGETQYF.

The chain employs TRBV7-8 and TRBJ2-1; possibly TRBD2 for D (5 bases). Germline V CDR1 and CDR2: SGHVS, FQNEAQ. V dropped 5 bases and J dropped 2 bases, with 19 bases sitting between them. CDR3 length equals 17 residues. CDR3 region: CASSPTILSGTYNEQFF. CDR3 nucleotide sequence: TGTGCCAGCAGCCCAACGATTTTGAGCGGTACCTACAATGAGCAGTTCTTC.

The chain has TRBV29-1 and TRBJ2-5, with D maybe TRBD1 (6 bases). This CDR3 is built from 14 residues. V was trimmed by 4 bases and J by 9 bases, leaving 21 bases between them. Germline V gene sequence: CDR1 SQVTM, CDR2 ANQGSEA. Here the CDR3 reads CSVAVGTQGSAQYF. The CDR3 DNA follows: TGCAGCGTTGCCGTGGGGACACAGGGCTCGGCCCAGTACTTC.

This chain connects TRBV5-1 to TRBJ2-2; D may be TRBD1 (5 bases). Germline V gene sequence: CDR1 SGHRS, CDR2 YFSETQ. This CDR3 comprises 15 residues. The germline V and J ends were trimmed by 4 bases and 6 bases, with 16 bases remaining between them. The CDR3 protein is CASSLGRTLPGELFF. Here the CDR3 DNA reads TGCGCCAGCAGCCTAGGCCGGACACTCCCCGGGGAGCTGTTTTTT.

This chain uses TRBV6-1 with TRBJ1-4; 7 bases map to TRBD1. Trimming cost V 10 bases and J 3 bases; bases outside gene matches: 8. CDR3 size: 14 residues. Germline V gives CDR1 MNHNS, CDR2 SASEGT. CDR3 nucleotides: TGTGCCACAACCGGGACAGCTCCTAATGAAAAACTGTTTTTT. It specifies CATTGTAPNEKLFF.

The rearrangement joins TRBV11-2 to TRBJ2-7; possibly TRBD1 for D (5 bases). The V gene lost 1 base and the J gene lost 4 bases, with 17 bases spanning the gap. Germline loops: CDR1 SGHAT, CDR2 FQNNGV. The CDR3 loop spans 16 amino acids. As DNA, the CDR3 is TGTGCCAGCAGCTTAGGGAGTTACAGGAGCTTATACGAGCAGTACTTC. Translated, it gives CASSLGSYRSLYEQYF.

The V gene is TRBV29-1, the J gene TRBJ2-2; 12 positions match TRBD1. Trimming at V came to 3 bases and at J to 8 bases, leaving 4 bases not matched to a gene. This CDR3 has 14 residues. Germline CDR1 is SQVTM and CDR2 is ANQGSEA. CDR3: CSVEGQGAEGELFF. For the CDR3, the DNA is TGCAGCGTTGAGGGACAGGGGGCAGAAGGGGAGCTGTTTTTT.

The V call is TRBV7-9, the J call TRBJ1-1; perhaps TRBD1 as D (6 bases). Trimming stripped 4 bases from V and 0 bases from J, with 12 bases between. CDR3 size: 15 residues. Looked up from germline, CDR1 is SEHNR and CDR2 is FQNEAQ (reference sequence). The CDR3 is CASSSGQSMNTEAFF. The DNA of the CDR3 is TGTGCCAGCAGCTCTGGACAGTCCATGAACACTGAAGCTTTCTTT.